The rows below give T cell receptor beta chains drawn from one sample of a study of shared clonotypes between healthy human individuals. This table comes from immunoSEQ multiplex PCR, and its TCRdb copy is limited to in-frame clones, with some not included. The sample has about 510,000 clones, 75% to 80% seen once; the top ten hold roughly an eighth. The sample taken for sequencing was PBMCs. These receptors all stem from a woman aged 40 to 49 in good health. Some clones in this sample may be carry-over from other donors' samples. CDR3s include the opening cysteine and the closing phenylalanine or tryptophan. The order of the fields is V gene, J gene, clone size, CDR3 protein. Clone sizes are given selectively: once, few, many, or a class where the clone is expanded.

V gene: TRBV14
J gene: TRBJ2-1
clone size: .
CDR3 protein: CASSYTRGLEQFF

V gene: TRBV30
J gene: TRBJ1-6
clone size: .
CDR3 protein: CAWSVQGSSYNSPLHF

V gene: TRBV28
J gene: TRBJ2-1
clone size: .
CDR3 protein: CASSSLAGGGIEQFF

V gene: TRBV5-6
J gene: TRBJ2-7
clone size: .
CDR3 protein: CASSLGGGVGPYEQYF

V gene: TRBV7-2
J gene: TRBJ2-1
clone size: .
CDR3 protein: CASSPRAYNEQFF

V gene: TRBV18
J gene: TRBJ2-7
clone size: .
CDR3 protein: CASSDYDEQYF

V gene: TRBV9
J gene: TRBJ2-2
clone size: .
CDR3 protein: CASSVGAGLNTGELFF

V gene: TRBV11-2
J gene: TRBJ2-5
clone size: .
CDR3 protein: CASSLESGGETQYF

V gene: TRBV15
J gene: TRBJ2-5
clone size: .
CDR3 protein: CATSTLQGLQETQYF

V gene: TRBV15
J gene: TRBJ2-5
clone size: .
CDR3 protein: CATSGPGVWVETQYF

V gene: TRBV28
J gene: TRBJ2-3
clone size: once
CDR3 protein: CASSLVVHTDTQYF

V gene: TRBV29-1
J gene: TRBJ2-5
clone size: .
CDR3 protein: CSVAPGVGETQYF

V gene: TRBV2
J gene: TRBJ2-3
clone size: once
CDR3 protein: CASIYGPPGGAQYF

V gene: TRBV7-6
J gene: TRBJ2-5
clone size: .
CDR3 protein: CASSLELKETQYF

V gene: TRBV5-1
J gene: TRBJ2-7
clone size: .
CDR3 protein: CASSWASDEQYF

V gene: TRBV7-2
J gene: TRBJ1-1
clone size: .
CDR3 protein: CASSLAVGYAEAFF

V gene: TRBV9
J gene: TRBJ2-1
clone size: .
CDR3 protein: CASSPRLAGVVNEQFF

V gene: TRBV6-5
J gene: TRBJ1-1
clone size: .
CDR3 protein: CASSYSRGWNTEAFF

V gene: TRBV13
J gene: .
clone size: .
CDR3 protein: CASSELAGGPHEQYF

V gene: TRBV19
J gene: TRBJ2-1
clone size: .
CDR3 protein: CASSLGASGSYEQFF

V gene: TRBV2
J gene: TRBJ2-2
clone size: few
CDR3 protein: CASVGTSNTGELFF

V gene: TRBV2
J gene: .
clone size: .
CDR3 protein: CASSDSPYEQYF

V gene: TRBV7-2
J gene: TRBJ2-3
clone size: .
CDR3 protein: CASSLDRGDTQYF

V gene: TRBV29-1
J gene: TRBJ1-4
clone size: .
CDR3 protein: CSVELGEKLFF

V gene: TRBV10-3
J gene: TRBJ2-2
clone size: .
CDR3 protein: CAISDKTRRASGELFF

V gene: TRBV27
J gene: TRBJ2-5
clone size: .
CDR3 protein: CASSSYRGQETQYF

V gene: TRBV25-1
J gene: TRBJ2-7
clone size: .
CDR3 protein: CASSPAGYYEQYF

V gene: TRBV28
J gene: TRBJ1-1
clone size: .
CDR3 protein: CASTLGRVDTEAFF

V gene: TRBV4-3
J gene: TRBJ1-2
clone size: .
CDR3 protein: CASSQDNRETGYTF

V gene: TRBV10-3
J gene: TRBJ1-2
clone size: .
CDR3 protein: CAISDNTPTGNYGYTF

V gene: TRBV7-8
J gene: TRBJ2-3
clone size: .
CDR3 protein: CASNSFSGSGDTQYF

V gene: TRBV7-8
J gene: TRBJ2-5
clone size: .
CDR3 protein: CASSLVYTTPPGTQYF

V gene: TRBV13
J gene: TRBJ2-1
clone size: .
CDR3 protein: CASSKRATRGEQFF

V gene: TRBV7-8
J gene: TRBJ1-2
clone size: .
CDR3 protein: CASSLLEYGYTF

V gene: TRBV11-3
J gene: TRBJ2-1
clone size: .
CDR3 protein: CASSLGPGNEQFF